This record concerns one T cell receptor beta chain sequence. Its antigen is unidentified. The CDR3 sequence is 11 residues long. The V gene lost 4 bases and the J gene lost 3 bases, with 5 bases spanning the gap. Looked up from germline, CDR1 is SGHRS and CDR2 is YFSETQ. All of the isolated RNA was reverse transcribed, so expressed TCRB transcripts were sequenced. For naive, central memory and regulatory T cell samples, reads averaged around 3.8 million. Assay used: immunoSEQ multiplex PCR; TCRdb lists only in-frame clones, some missing. The data show 280,000 or so clones, approximately 15% seen once. The data stem from a study of beta chain features in type 1 diabetes. Study background: Cell yields, gender and age were comparable in patients and healthy donors.

Study results and limitations: Type 1 diabetes patients had moderately but significantly shorter TCRB CDR3s in all four CD4+ subsets.

The gene calls are TRBV5-1 and TRBJ2-7; perhaps TRBD2 as D (5 bases). Sequenced: naive CD4+ T cells from blood. The sequence derives from a young man with type 1 diabetes. The chain's CDR3 is CASSDYYEQYF. CDR3 coding DNA: TGCGCCAGCAGCGACTACTACGAGCAGTACTTC.